Listed here are 22 T cell receptor beta chains from one sample, sequenced in a study of post-analysis software for immune sequencing data. Every TCR beta cDNA library bore unique molecular identifiers. TCRdb reprocessed the PCR reads with MiXCR, giving one entry per CDR3 protein. The sample yields about 200,000 distinct CDR3 sequences, 25% to 35% seen once. General study findings and limits: Compared with controls, patients had more of roughly five TRBV segments, including TRBV5-6, TRBV5-1 and TRBV20-1.

What these receptors recognize is not known. The sample was blood. The origin of the receptors is a girl under 18 with multiple sclerosis.

This clonotype occurred many times. V usage is TRBV5-5 and J usage is TRBJ2-5; the match to TRBD2 covers 7 bases. V trimming: 0 bases; J trimming: 0 bases; junction bases outside the gene matches: 8. This CDR3 region has 17 residues. Germline-derived CDR1 and CDR2 are SGHKS and YYEKEE (reference sequence). CDR3 amino acids: CASSLAGVAGYQETQYF. Written as DNA, the CDR3 is TGTGCCAGCAGCTTGGCCGGGGTAGCGGGCTACCAAGAGACCCAGTACTTC.

This clonotype has a count of ten or more. The J gene is TRBJ2-5, the V gene TRBV27; TRBD1 matches at 7 bases. With the DNA end fitting TRBJ2-7 better, the J assignment may be wrong. The CDR3 is made up of 15 amino acids. Per the germline V gene, CDR1 is MNHEY and CDR2 is SMNVEV (reference sequence). This CDR3 is CASSWEQGLVGEQYF. In DNA, the CDR3 is TGTGCCAGCAGTTGGGAACAGGGGTTAGTGGGCGAGCAGTACTTC.

For this clonotype: The germline gene is not matched at one end of the junction; a read error may be the cause. The V call is TRBV12-3 or TRBV12-4, the J call TRBJ2-7; 11 bases match TRBD1. CDR3 size: 19 residues. The CDR3 bases are TGTGTCAGCAGTCAGCCAAAGGACAGGGGGCTGGCGGGGGACTACGAGCAGTACTTC. It encodes CVSSQPKDRGLAGDYEQYF.

This clonotype was seen a handful of times. Mismatch with germline at one junction end may stem from a read error. V gene TRBV12-5 combines with J gene TRBJ2-1, with 13 bases fitting TRBD2. Germline CDR1 is LGHNT and CDR2 is FRNRAP. The CDR3 sequence is 19 residues long. In DNA, the CDR3 is TGTGCTAGTGGTGATCCCGGGACTAGCGGGGCTAGCTCCCACAATGAGCAGTTCTTC. Amino acids: CASGDPGTSGASSHNEQFF.

About this clonotype itself: A much larger clone is a single base away; this may be a read error. The chain carries TRBV7-8 and TRBJ2-7, with D maybe TRBD2 (5 bases). The CDR3 is made up of 15 amino acids. From germline, CDR1 is SGHVS and CDR2 FQNEAQ. Trimming removed 3 bases from V and 7 bases from J, with 19 bases in between. This CDR3 reads CASSLEGGETREQYF. CDR3 bases: TGTGCCAGCAGCTTGGAAGGAGGCGAGACGAGGGAGCAGTACTTC.

This rearrangement joins TRBV10-3 to TRBJ1-1; D gene uncertain. The CDR3 is 14 amino acids. V was shortened by 9 bases and J by 4 bases, with 18 bases between the two germline ends. Germline loops: CDR1 ENHRY, CDR2 SYGVKD. The CDR3 DNA follows: TGTGCCATTATTGCCAATCCCCCCTTCACTGAAGCTTTCTTT. Its translation: CAIIANPPFTEAFF.

A few counts support this clonotype. The V and J genes are TRBV9 and TRBJ1-1; D uncertain. The CDR3 length is 14 residues. The germline CDR1 and CDR2 sequences are SGDLS and YYNGEE. Deletions cut 4 bases from V and 0 bases from J, with 10 bases between. CDR3 sequence: CASSTVGMNTEAFF. The DNA of the CDR3 is TGTGCCAGCAGCACAGTCGGGATGAACACTGAAGCTTTCTTT.

At least ten counts were recorded for this clonotype. The chain employs TRBV29-1 and TRBJ2-3, with unresolved D. V lost 0 bases and J 2 bases, leaving 15 bases between the germline ends. CDR3 length: 16 amino acids. CDR1 is SQVTM and CDR2 is ANQGSEA in the germline V gene. The DNA of the CDR3 is TGCAGCGTTGAAGATGGGCCCGGGCATTACACAGATACGCAGTATTTT. Residues: CSVEDGPGHYTDTQYF.

Ten or more counts support this clonotype. The chain links TRBV7-9 to TRBJ2-3; either TRBD1 or TRBD2 may supply D (6 bases each). Between the trimmed V and J ends, which lost 6 bases and 0 bases, there was a span of 19 bases. Germline V gene sequence: CDR1 SEHNR, CDR2 FQNEAQ (reference sequence). CDR3 size: 17 residues. The CDR3 loop is CASRGYRDSTSTDTQYF. CDR3 in DNA: TGTGCCAGCAGAGGCTACAGGGACTCAACTAGCACAGATACGCAGTATTTT.

The rearrangement uses TRBV5-1 and TRBJ1-1; weak D call: TRBD1 (5 bases). In germline, CDR1 is SGHRS, CDR2 YFSETQ. This CDR3 comprises 14 residues. Trimming left V 2 bases short and J 1 base short, with 9 bases between. CDR3 region: CASSFGGSNTEAFF. In DNA, the CDR3 is TGCGCCAGCAGCTTTGGGGGGTCGAACACTGAAGCTTTCTTT.

This clonotype has more than one count but fewer than ten. The genes are TRBV29-1 and TRBJ1-2; 7 bases fit TRBD1. J gave up 6 bases and V 5 bases, and 3 bases lay outside the gene matches. Germline CDR1 SQVTM, CDR2 ANQGSEA. The CDR3 has 11 residues. The CDR3 nucleotides are TGCAGCGTTAGGGGGCCCAATGGCTACACCTTC. This codes for CSVRGPNGYTF.

This clonotype has a handful of counts. This rearrangement joins TRBV7-9 to TRBJ1-5; D uncertain. Germline values: CDR1 SEHNR, CDR2 FQNEAQ (reference sequence). The V end lost 8 bases, the J end lost 0 bases, and 5 bases lay between the germline ends. The CDR3 is made up of 12 amino acids. The CDR3 reads CASLDSNQPQHF. The CDR3 DNA follows: TGTGCCAGCTTGGATAGCAATCAGCCCCAGCATTTT.

This clonotype was observed many times. V usage is TRBV20-1 and J usage is TRBJ2-1, with 11 positions matching TRBD2. After removal of 8 bases from V and 7 bases from J, the junction contained 13 bases not matched to a gene. The germline CDR1 and CDR2 sequences are DFQATT and SNEGSKA (reference sequence). The CDR3 is 15 residues long. The CDR3 nucleotides read TGCAGTCGCCGCCTGGCTAGCGGGAGGACAAATGAGCAGTTCTTC. Its protein is CSRRLASGRTNEQFF.

The genes are TRBV15 and TRBJ1-1, with TRBD1 identical over 7 bases. The length of the CDR3 is 14 residues. Germline lookup yields CDR1 LNHNV and CDR2 YYDKDF (reference sequence). V gave up 6 bases and J gave up 0 bases; unmatched junction bases: 4. CDR3 in DNA: TGTGCCACCAGGACAGGGACCATGAACACTGAAGCTTTCTTT. This translates into CATRTGTMNTEAFF.

As for this clonotype: With a much larger clone just one base away, this may be a read error. This chain joins TRBV4-1 and TRBJ2-3; D unclear. Germline V gives CDR1 MGHRA, CDR2 YSYEKL. V was shortened by 4 bases and J by 6 bases, with 11 bases between the two germline ends. This CDR3 is built from 13 residues. The CDR3 bases are TGCGCCAGCAGCCTGGTTGCGTCGGATACGCAGTATTTT. It specifies CASSLVASDTQYF.

The chain couples TRBV18 to TRBJ2-5; D is ambiguous. V shed 3 bases and J shed 4 bases, with 15 bases lying between them. Germline CDR1 KGHSH, CDR2 LQKENI. The CDR3 spans 15 residues. The CDR3, as DNA: TGTGCCAGCTCACCGGCCGGTCGGGCCACAGAGACCCAGTACTTC. Amino acids: CASSPAGRATETQYF. Full variable domain (missing parts from reference TRBV18 and TRBJ2-5): NAGVMQNPRHLVRRRGQEARLRCSPMKGHSHVYWYRQLPEEGLKFMVYLQKENIIDESGMPKERFSAEFPKEGPSILRIQQVVRGDSAAYFCASSPAGRATETQYFGPGTRLLVL.

The chain carries TRBV12-3 or TRBV12-4 and TRBJ1-5; 8 bases are a match to TRBD1. The CDR3 is 18 amino acids. With V trimmed by 4 bases and J by 0 bases, 11 bases remained unmatched. The CDR3 DNA follows: TGTGCCAGCAGTTCTCAGGGGGCCCAACCCTATAGCAATCAGCCCCAGCATTTT. This translates into CASSSQGAQPYSNQPQHF.

Concerning this clonotype itself: Since a much larger clone is just one base distant, this may be a read error. The chain combines TRBV7-3 with TRBJ2-7; 10 bases are a match to TRBD2. The tail of the sequence fits TRBJ2-5 better, so the J call may be wrong. Germline loops: CDR1 SGHTA, CDR2 FQGTGA. The CDR3 runs to 16 residues. The CDR3 reads CASSLGSGGTQGTQYF. DNA for the CDR3: TGTGCCAGCAGCTTAGGTAGCGGGGGGACGCAAGGGACCCAGTACTTC.

This clonotype was counted at least ten times. This chain connects TRBV12-3 or TRBV12-4 to TRBJ1-6; TRBD1 is a possible D gene (6 bases). The CDR3 consists of 15 residues. The V and J ends lost 5 bases and 7 bases respectively, with 15 bases between them. CDR3 in DNA: TGTGCCAGCAGTCCTACGACAGGAGTAAATTCACCCCTCCACTTT. Its protein is CASSPTTGVNSPLHF.

This clonotype was found once. This chain connects TRBV20-1 to TRBJ1-3; D remains ambiguous. The germline CDR1 and CDR2 sequences are DFQATT and SNEGSKA (reference sequence). The CDR3 runs 13 residues. The V gene lost 1 base and the J gene lost 2 bases, with 6 bases spanning the gap. As DNA, the CDR3 is TGCAGTGCTAGAGCTGGTCCTGGAAACACCATATATTTT. Protein product: CSARAGPGNTIYF.

Concerning this clonotype: A single base separates this from a much larger clone, so it may be a read error. The chain joins TRBV7-2 to TRBJ2-7; D is unclear. TRBJ2-5 explains the end of the DNA better; the J call may be wrong. Per germline, CDR1 SGHTA and CDR2 FQGNSA. CDR3 length equals 13 residues. CDR3 coding DNA: TGTGCCAACAGCTTCGGGTTGGCAGCGACCCAGTACTTC. Translating gives CANSFGLAATQYF.

Comment on this clonotype: This may come from a read error, since a much larger clone is one base off. The V gene is TRBV28, the J gene TRBJ2-5; no clear D. The end of the DNA aligns better with TRBJ2-7, so the J call may be wrong. Germline V lookup: CDR1 MDHEN, CDR2 SYDVKM. This CDR3 contains 12 residues. The CDR3 reads CASNPTPGEQYF. CDR3 coding DNA: TGTGCCAGCAACCCTACTCCGGGCGAGCAGTACTTC.